This T cell receptor beta chain came from a study of cytomegalovirus exposure and HLA in healthy donors. Germline V gene sequence: CDR1 SGHVS, CDR2 FQNEAQ. The junction had 8 bases not matched to a gene; V was cut back by 4 bases and J by 4 bases. CDR3 length equals 15 residues. Study findings and constraints: The study carried out a later analysis of TCR beta sequences. It associated approximately 15,000 of them with specific HLA alleles at a false discovery rate of 0.05. In vitro data verified three CMV-associated chains as specific for CMV antigens.

The PCR made use of 60 Vbeta and 13 Jbeta primers. TCRdb's table, derived via immunoSEQ multiplex PCR, lists solely in-frame clones and lacks some. The table has about 130,000 clones, just over 70% seen once. This clone was seen only a few times. Its antigen is as yet unknown. This receptor was taken from a woman aged 55-69 years in good health and CMV-seropositive. The chain uses TRBV7-8 and TRBJ2-5, with 8 bases that match TRBD2. The sample comprised PBMCs. The CDR3 nucleotides read TGTGCCAGCAGCTCCCAACGGGGGGGGCGAGAGACCCAGTACTTC. Its translation: CASSSQRGGRETQYF.